This T cell receptor (beta chain) is from a study of response to subunit inactivated influenza vaccine (dated by TCRdb to the late 2010s). About the study as a whole: The study used deep quantitative T cell receptor repertoire profiling to track responses to a trivalent subunit inactivated influenza vaccine.

The investigation overall reported the following: The authors proposed that each seasonal influenza vaccination may bring in only a limited number of new T cells.

On this clonotype: Its antigen is not yet known. Base qualities were left out, and no much larger clone turns up one base away.

The library was prepared using RT-PCR. Sequencing took place on an Illumina HiSeq 2500. In TCRdb, the public reads were trimmed at Q25 with fastp and aligned with MiXCR, with productive beta chains retained. Under each unique CDR3 protein, matching rows form one entry showing the most common genes and DNA. The sample contains almost 600,000 distinct CDR3 sequences, about 14% of them found a single time. The top ten constitute around 10% of the sample. The CDR3 covers 17 residues, taking in both the cysteine and the phenylalanine. The only DNA kept is the CDR3, 51 bases in frame from the first base. Between the V and J ends, shortened by 2 bases and 1 base respectively, the junction contains 12 bases. The germline V gene supplies CDR1 SGHVS and CDR2 FQNEAQ.

This sequence was found in a man aged 50-59 years who received an inactivated influenza vaccine. Donor details come from another sample of the same person, matched by shared clones. This sample comprised PBMCs from blood, obtained approximately 13 days after vaccination. Here the chain combines TRBV7-8 and TRBJ1-6, with TRBD1 as a weak D call on 6 bases. In nucleotide form, the sequence is TGTGCCAGCAGCTTATCGGGGGGCTTTTCCTATAATTCACCCCTCCACTTT. It specifies CASSLSGGFSYNSPLHF.